The source of this T cell receptor beta chain is a study of cytomegalovirus exposure and HLA in healthy donors. The PCR made use of 60 Vbeta and 13 Jbeta primers. TCRdb's copy holds only in-frame clones and misses some; the assay was immunoSEQ multiplex PCR. The table has 100,000 to 150,000 clones, less than 90% seen once; the top ten hold 0.24%. Study-wide points: Investigators reported approximately 170 TCR beta chains as tied to cytomegalovirus. Later findings reportedly placed an Asian-associated ancestry cluster below the approximately 700-donor mean for N-insertions.

On this clone itself: Its antigen is currently unknown.

The CDR3 runs to 14 residues. Germline CDR1 reads LGHNA; CDR2 reads YSLEER. The ends lost 3 bases at V and 4 bases at J; junction bases unmatched: 5. The chain has TRBV4-3 and TRBJ1-2; 7 nucleotides match TRBD1. The TCR originated in a man aged 45-60 years in good health and CMV-seronegative. Sequences were obtained from PBMCs. As DNA, the CDR3 is TGCGCCAGCAGCCAGGCGGACAGGATCTATGGCTACACCTTC. This codes for CASSQADRIYGYTF.